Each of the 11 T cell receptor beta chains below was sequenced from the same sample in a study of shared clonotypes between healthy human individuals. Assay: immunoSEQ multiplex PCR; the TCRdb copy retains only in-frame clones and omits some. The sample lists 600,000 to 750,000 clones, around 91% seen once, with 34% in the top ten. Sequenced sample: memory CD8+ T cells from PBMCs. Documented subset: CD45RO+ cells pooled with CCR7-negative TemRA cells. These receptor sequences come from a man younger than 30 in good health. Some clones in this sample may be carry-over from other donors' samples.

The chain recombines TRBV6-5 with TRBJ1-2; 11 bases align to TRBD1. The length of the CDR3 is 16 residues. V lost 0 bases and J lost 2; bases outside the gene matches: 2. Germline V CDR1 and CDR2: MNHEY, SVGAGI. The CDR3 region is CASSYSRTGGNYGYTF. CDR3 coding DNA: TGTGCCAGCAGTTACTCGAGGACAGGGGGCAACTATGGCTACACCTTC.

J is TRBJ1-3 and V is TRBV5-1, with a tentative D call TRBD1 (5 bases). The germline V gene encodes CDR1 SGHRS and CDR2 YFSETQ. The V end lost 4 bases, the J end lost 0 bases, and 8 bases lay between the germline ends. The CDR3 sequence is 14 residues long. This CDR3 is CASSMDISGNTIYF. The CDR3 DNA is TGCGCCAGCAGCATGGACATCTCTGGAAACACCATATATTTT.

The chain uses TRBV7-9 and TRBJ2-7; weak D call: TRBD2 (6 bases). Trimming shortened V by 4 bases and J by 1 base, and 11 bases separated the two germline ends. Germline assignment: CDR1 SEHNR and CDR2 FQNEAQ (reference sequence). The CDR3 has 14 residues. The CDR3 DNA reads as TGTGCCAGCAGCTATAGCGGCCCGTCCTACGAGCAGTACTTC. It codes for CASSYSGPSYEQYF. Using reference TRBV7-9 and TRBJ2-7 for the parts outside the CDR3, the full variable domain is DTGVSQNPRHKITKRGQNVTFRCDPISEHNRLYWYRQTLGQGPEFLTYFQNEAQLEKSRLLSDRFSAERPKGSFSTLEIQRTEQGDSAMYLCASSYSGPSYEQYFGPGTRLTVT.

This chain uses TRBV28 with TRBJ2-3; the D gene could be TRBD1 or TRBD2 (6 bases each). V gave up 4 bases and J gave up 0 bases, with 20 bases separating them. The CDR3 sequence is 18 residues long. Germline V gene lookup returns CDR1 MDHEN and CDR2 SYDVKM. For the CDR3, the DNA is TGTGCCAGCAGTTCGGCCACCGGGGGCGGCGGTAGCACAGATACGCAGTATTTT. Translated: CASSSATGGGGSTDTQYF.

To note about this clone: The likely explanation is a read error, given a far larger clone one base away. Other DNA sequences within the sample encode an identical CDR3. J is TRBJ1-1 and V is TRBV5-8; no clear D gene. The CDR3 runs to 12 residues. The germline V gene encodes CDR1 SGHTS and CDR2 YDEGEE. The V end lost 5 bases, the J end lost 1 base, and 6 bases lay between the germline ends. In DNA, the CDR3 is TGTGCCAGCAGTACGGCGAACACTGAAGCTTTCTTT. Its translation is CASSTANTEAFF. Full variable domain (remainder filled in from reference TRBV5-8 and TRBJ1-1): EAGVTQSPTHLIKTRGQQATLRCSPISGHTSVYWYQQALGLGLQFLLWYDEGEERNRGNFPPRFSGRQFPNYSSELNVNALELEDSALYLCASSTANTEAFFGQGTRLTVV.

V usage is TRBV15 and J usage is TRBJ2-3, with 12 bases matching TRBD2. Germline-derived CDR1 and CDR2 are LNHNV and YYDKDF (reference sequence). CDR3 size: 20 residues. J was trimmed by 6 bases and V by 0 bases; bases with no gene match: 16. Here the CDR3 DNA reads TGTGCCACCAGCAGAGATGAGGACGGAGGCGCTAGCGGGAGGGCCGATACGCAGTATTTT. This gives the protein CATSRDEDGGASGRADTQYF.

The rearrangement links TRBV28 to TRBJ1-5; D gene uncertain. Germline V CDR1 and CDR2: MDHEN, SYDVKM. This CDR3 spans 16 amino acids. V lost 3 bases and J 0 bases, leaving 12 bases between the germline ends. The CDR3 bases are TGTGCCAGCAGTTTGAAAGGCTTTGGTAGCAATCAGCCCCAGCATTTT. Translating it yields CASSLKGFGSNQPQHF.

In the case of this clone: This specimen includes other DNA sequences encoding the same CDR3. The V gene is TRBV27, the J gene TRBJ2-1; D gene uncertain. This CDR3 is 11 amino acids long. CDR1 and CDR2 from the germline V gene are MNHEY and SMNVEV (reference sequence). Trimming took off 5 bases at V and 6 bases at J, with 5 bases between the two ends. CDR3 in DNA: TGTGCCAGCAGTCGAGGCAATGAGCAGTTCTTC. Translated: CASSRGNEQFF.

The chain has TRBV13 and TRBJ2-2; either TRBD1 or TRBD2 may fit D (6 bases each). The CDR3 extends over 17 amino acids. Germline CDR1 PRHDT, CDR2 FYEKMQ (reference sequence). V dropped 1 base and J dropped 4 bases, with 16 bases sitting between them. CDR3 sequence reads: CASSLVRGGRATGELFF. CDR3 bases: TGTGCCAGCAGCTTAGTCCGTGGGGGGCGAGCCACCGGGGAGCTGTTTTTT. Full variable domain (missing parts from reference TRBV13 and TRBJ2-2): AAGVIQSPRHLIKEKRETATLKCYPIPRHDTVYWYQQGPGQDPQFLISFYEKMQSDKGSIPDRFSAQQFSDYHSELNMSSLELGDSALYFCASSLVRGGRATGELFFGEGSRLTVL.

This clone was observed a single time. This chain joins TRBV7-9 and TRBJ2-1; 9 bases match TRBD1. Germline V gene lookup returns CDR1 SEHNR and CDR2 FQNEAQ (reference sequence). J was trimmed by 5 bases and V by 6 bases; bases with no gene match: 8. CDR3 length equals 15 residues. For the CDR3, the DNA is TGTGCCAGCAGACTCACAGGGGGCCGTGACAATGAGCAGTTCTTC. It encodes CASRLTGGRDNEQFF.

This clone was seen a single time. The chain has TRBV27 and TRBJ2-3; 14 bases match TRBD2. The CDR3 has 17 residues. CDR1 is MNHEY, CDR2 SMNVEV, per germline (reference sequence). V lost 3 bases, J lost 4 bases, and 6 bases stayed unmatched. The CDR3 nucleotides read TGTGCCAGCAGTTTGGGGACTAGCGGGAGACAAGCAGATACGCAGTATTTT. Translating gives CASSLGTSGRQADTQYF.